This TCR beta chain was recorded in a study of blood T cells in healthy people across ages (dated by TCRdb to about 2015). Context from the whole study: Template switching captured roughly one uniquely barcoded TCR beta cDNA molecule per two T cells in model experiments. The study measured age-related changes in TCR beta repertoire diversity using deep sequencing normalized with unique cDNA molecular identifiers. The donors were divided into four age groups: young (average about 16 years), middle-aged (about 40), aged (about 61) and long-lived (around 87). To avoid experimental bias, donors of different ages were spread randomly across the sequencing lanes. Two additional independent replicas of 1 million unique cDNA reads from the same blood draw were analyzed for two donors (one aged 18 to 30 and one aged 80 or older).

The donors were 40 or so Caucasian individuals from Russia, aged about 6 to 95 years, who were systemically healthy. Around 10 milliliters of peripheral blood were collected from each donor into EDTA-treated Vacutainer tubes. Ficoll-Paque density-gradient centrifugation was used to isolate PBMCs, with at least 6 million per sample. Trizol reagent was used to extract total RNA from the PBMCs, yielding at least 6 micrograms per sample. The percentages of naive CD45RAhigh/CD27high T cells were determined by flow cytometry on a PBMC aliquot from every donor. Beyond this particular receptor, the publication reports: As age increased, observed TCR beta diversity per million T cells dropped in a roughly linear way, and a significant reduction was already evident by age 40. Because the CMV infection status of the donors was unknown, age-related changes in expanded clonotypes may potentially have been confounded. Compared with the aged group, the long-lived group had more naive CD4+ T cells, fewer expanded clones and increased TCR diversity, suggesting age selection. Conclusive comparison of naive and antigen-experienced compartments was prevented by the profiling of bulk unsorted PBMCs. A strong correlation was found between observed TCR beta diversity and the percentage of naive T cells measured by flow cytometry. Estimates of total diversity based on one million sequenced T cells were regarded as lower bounds and as underestimates.

Comment on this clonotype: It lacks a known antigen. Base-call qualities are not available, and no considerably larger clone is one nucleotide away.

V lost 10 bases and J lost 0 bases; the stretch between them is 13 bases long. Reading from cysteine to phenylalanine, the CDR3 counts 14 amino acids. Only CDR3 DNA remains: 42 bases, in frame from the first base. The library was obtained by 5' RACE. Sequencing used an Illumina HiSeq 2500. A second PCR of roughly 7 to 11 cycles was performed with a sample-barcoded 5' primer and a J-beta primer mix. A template-switch 5' adaptor carrying 12 random nucleotides introduced a unique molecular identifier onto each TCR beta cDNA molecule. Each sample yielded at least 2.5 million CDR3-containing paired-end reads. First-strand cDNA was synthesized from all RNA with the Mint cDNA synthesis kit, primed by a TRBC-specific oligonucleotide. All cDNA was treated with uracil-DNA glycosylase and then went through a first 18-cycle PCR with the universal primers M1SS and BC2_uni_R. In the authors' own workflow: For normalization, 1 million high-quality reads were randomly selected from each sample, with every read carrying a distinct molecular identifier. Instead of being binned into consensus sequences, reads that shared molecular identifiers were thrown out. CDR3 identification, clonotype clustering and error correction used MiTCR with a Q25 quality threshold and the strictest error-elimination algorithm. A nonparametric unseen species model with Euler transformation was used to estimate lower-bound total TCR beta diversity. Through fastp at Q25 and MiXCR, TCRdb rebuilt clones from the public reads, retaining in-frame beta chains. All rows with the same CDR3 protein become a single entry with the most common DNA and genes. These V and J calls are TCRdb output, not the study's own analysis. The sample table records about 570,000 distinct CDR3 sequences; roughly 29% of these occur just once. The biggest ten clones account for roughly 20% of the sample.

This clonotype originated in a woman in her 70s in good health. Sequenced material: blood. The rearranged chain carries TRBV12-3 or TRBV12-4 and TRBJ1-3, with the D gene call left open. The DNA sequence is given as TGTGCCATGACCCGGACGTTCTCTGGAAACACCATATATTTT. It translates to CAMTRTFSGNTIYF.